This T cell receptor (beta chain) is drawn from a study of T-cell reconstitution after alpha-beta-depleted transplantation in children. Study observations and caveats: About two months after transplant, alpha-beta T cells reportedly came from several hundred expanded graft clones. The study traced high day-60 TCRbeta diversity in some patients to surviving recipient T cells and thymic progenitors. The authors attributed T-cell counts and diversity one year after transplant mostly to newly produced T cells.

V lost 4 bases and J lost 4, with 8 bases in between. The germline gives CDR1 KGHDR, CDR2 SFDVKD. The CDR3 consists of 13 residues. Preparing the TCRbeta library involved the use of unique molecular identifiers. Each CDR3 protein gets one entry after TCRdb re-called the PCR reads with MiXCR. The sample carries about 980,000 distinct CDR3 sequences, 25% to 30% recorded once. About this clonotype: Its antigen is not identified.

Sequencing used PBMCs, mostly from graft donor cells, obtained 360 days after TCRalphabeta/CD19-depleted stem cell transplant. The TCR sequence derives from a boy less than two years old who had a stem cell transplant for SCID, so the T cells may come from the graft donor. The chain recombines TRBV24-1 with TRBJ2-3; D gene uncertain. The chain's CDR3 is CATSEGSSDTQYF. The CDR3 DNA sequence: TGTGCCACCAGTGAGGGCAGCTCAGATACGCAGTATTTT.